These 9 T cell receptor beta chains originate from one sample sequenced in a study of cytomegalovirus exposure and HLA in healthy donors. PCR primers comprised 60 Vbeta and 13 Jbeta primers. Measured with immunoSEQ multiplex PCR; TCRdb has only the in-frame clones, and not every one. The sample lists around 150,000 clones; 76% were seen once. The material sequenced was PBMCs. The receptors were sampled from a man aged 40-50 years in good health and CMV-seronegative.

The chain joins TRBV28 to TRBJ1-1, with D tentatively TRBD1 (5 bases). The CDR3 is made up of 14 amino acids. The germline V gene encodes CDR1 MDHEN and CDR2 SYDVKM. Trimming shortened V by 1 base and J by 0 bases, and 6 bases separated the two germline ends. As DNA, the CDR3 is TGTGCCAGCAGTTTATCACAGGTGAACACTGAAGCTTTCTTT. This translates into CASSLSQVNTEAFF.

V usage is TRBV30 and J usage is TRBJ2-7, with a tentative D call TRBD2 (6 bases). Germline-derived CDR1 and CDR2 are GTSNPN and SVGIG (reference sequence). The CDR3 loop spans 15 amino acids. Trimming removed 1 base from V and 3 bases from J, with 16 bases in between. The CDR3 DNA sequence: TGTGCCTGGAGTGGTAATGGGCGGGACCGCTACGAGCAGTACTTC. Translating gives CAWSGNGRDRYEQYF. Complete variable domain (other parts from reference TRBV30 and TRBJ2-7): SQTIHQWPATLVQPVGSPLSLECTVEGTSNPNLYWYRQAAGRGLQLLFYSVGIGQISSEVPQNLSASRPQDRQFILSSKKLLLSDSGFYLCAWSGNGRDRYEQYFGPGTRLTVT.

This chain links TRBV14 with TRBJ2-5; the D gene is possibly TRBD2 (6 bases). The length of the CDR3 is 15 residues. CDR1 is SGHDN, CDR2 FVKESK, per germline. V lost 0 bases and J 5 bases, leaving 13 bases between the germline ends. The CDR3 reads CASSQDRGSWETQYF. As DNA, the CDR3 is TGTGCCAGCAGCCAAGATCGGGGGAGTTGGGAGACCCAGTACTTC. The whole variable domain, filled in from reference TRBV14 and TRBJ2-5, reads EAGVTQFPSHSVIEKGQTVTLRCDPISGHDNLYWYRRVMGKEIKFLLHFVKESKQDESGMPNNRFLAERTGGTYSTLKVQPAELEDSGVYFCASSQDRGSWETQYFGPGTRLLVL.

CDR3 in amino acids: CASSEATGLGNTIYF. The CDR3 DNA reads as TGTGCCAGCAGTGAAGCTACCGGGTTAGGAAACACCATATATTTT. V gene TRBV6-1 combines with J gene TRBJ1-3; D unclear. CDR1 is MNHNS, CDR2 SASEGT, per germline. The V end lost 0 bases, the J end lost 4 bases, and 10 bases lay between the germline ends. This CDR3 comprises 15 residues.

V and J are TRBV6-1 and TRBJ2-7, with TRBD1 matching over 9 bases. The CDR3 has 14 amino acids. Trimming took 4 bases from V and 2 from J; bases not matched to a gene: 3. Germline values: CDR1 MNHNS, CDR2 SASEGT. CDR3 loop: CASSGGQGPYEQYF. For the CDR3, the DNA is TGTGCCAGCAGTGGGGGACAGGGCCCCTACGAGCAGTACTTC.

This chain uses TRBV30 with TRBJ2-3, with 12 bases fitting TRBD2. Germline V gene data show CDR1 as GTSNPN and CDR2 as SVGIG (reference sequence). The CDR3 has 17 amino acids. V gave up 1 base and J gave up 7 bases; unmatched junction bases: 12. CDR3 sequence reads: CAWSGDSSGGAAYTQYF. CDR3 DNA: TGTGCCTGGAGTGGGGACTCTAGCGGGGGGGCCGCGTATACGCAGTATTTT.

This clone was seen more than once but under ten times. This chain uses TRBV7-2 with TRBJ1-2, with D perhaps matching TRBD1 (5 bases). The CDR3 length is 13 residues. Deletions cut 2 bases from V and 5 bases from J, with 9 bases between. Germline V lookup: CDR1 SGHTA, CDR2 FQGNSA. CDR3 sequence reads: CASSLYGGYGYTF. CDR3 coding DNA: TGTGCCAGCAGCTTATATGGGGGGTATGGCTACACCTTC. Filled out from reference TRBV7-2 and TRBJ1-2, the complete variable domain reads GAGVSQSPSNKVTEKGKDVELRCDPISGHTALYWYRQSLGQGLEFLIYFQGNSAPDKSGLPSDRFSAERTGGSVSTLTIQRTQQEDSAVYLCASSLYGGYGYTFGSGTRLTVV.

The V and J genes are TRBV10-3 and TRBJ2-3; D is unclear. The CDR3 length is 14 residues. V gave up 0 bases and J gave up 4 bases, with 8 bases separating them. Germline V gives CDR1 ENHRY, CDR2 SYGVKD. CDR3 in amino acids: CAISESSQSDTQYF. For the CDR3, the DNA is TGTGCCATCAGTGAGTCTTCTCAGTCAGATACGCAGTATTTT.

J is TRBJ2-1 and V is TRBV4-3, with a weak D call TRBD2 (5 bases). Looked up from germline, CDR1 is LGHNA and CDR2 is YSLEER. V gave up 1 base and J gave up 7 bases, with 14 bases separating them. The CDR3 is 15 amino acids. CDR3 DNA sequence: TGCGCCAGCAGCCAAGGGCTGGGAAGAGGGAATGAGCAGTTCTTC. Translation: CASSQGLGRGNEQFF.